Below, 22 T cell receptor beta chains from the same sample are listed, as sequenced in a study of T-cell memory formation after mild COVID-19. TCRdb processed the 5' RACE reads anew with MiXCR; each CDR3 protein has one entry. Of 250,000 to 400,000 distinct CDR3 sequences in the sample, more than 13% were seen once. Input material: PBMCs or a T cell subset sorted from them (not recorded which). Source of these receptors: a man aged 18 to 30 who had mild COVID-19 (a few samples of this study predate the infection). Cell type and time point are not known.

This clonotype appeared many times. The chain combines TRBV5-1 with TRBJ2-5; the D call may be TRBD1 or TRBD2 (5 bases each). From germline, CDR1 is SGHRS and CDR2 YFSETQ. Trimming took off 1 base at V and 4 bases at J, with 8 bases between the two ends. This CDR3 comprises 13 residues. Here the CDR3 DNA reads TGCGCCAGCAGCTTGTACGGGACAGAGACCCAGTACTTC. This encodes CASSLYGTETQYF. Full variable domain (missing parts from reference TRBV5-1 and TRBJ2-5): KAGVTQTPRYLIKTRGQQVTLSCSPISGHRSVSWYQQTPGQGLQFLFEYFSETQRNKGNFPGRFSGRQFSNSRSEMNVSTLELGDSALYLCASSLYGTETQYFGPGTRLLVL.

This clonotype was counted only a few times. This rearrangement joins TRBV29-1 to TRBJ2-6; TRBD1 might be the D (6 bases). From germline, CDR1 is SQVTM and CDR2 ANQGSEA. The ends were cut back, 1 base at V and 4 bases at J, with 14 bases in the middle. The CDR3 spans 16 residues. The CDR3 reads CSVEVETGSGANVLTF. CDR3 bases: TGCAGCGTTGAAGTGGAAACAGGGTCCGGGGCCAACGTCCTGACTTTC.

J is TRBJ1-2 and V is TRBV7-2; D is perhaps TRBD1 (5 bases). The germline CDR1 and CDR2 sequences are SGHTA and FQGNSA. The CDR3 sequence is 12 residues long. With 5 bases removed from V and 4 bases from J, the gap between germline ends came to 8 bases. This CDR3 reads CASSEDTYGYTF. The DNA for the CDR3 is TGTGCCAGCAGCGAGGACACCTATGGCTACACCTTC.

This clonotype was seen a few times. This chain links TRBV28 with TRBJ2-6, with 9 bases aligning to TRBD1. This CDR3 is 15 amino acids long. CDR1 is MDHEN and CDR2 is SYDVKM in the germline V gene. The V and J ends lost 5 bases and 2 bases, in that order; junction bases with no gene match: 1. The CDR3 loop is CASSTGGAGANVLTF. CDR3 sequence (DNA): TGTGCCAGCAGTACAGGGGGCGCTGGGGCCAACGTCCTGACTTTC.

This chain uses TRBV5-1 with TRBJ1-4; D is ambiguous. The germline gives CDR1 SGHRS, CDR2 YFSETQ. The CDR3 runs 16 residues. Trimming removed 0 bases from V and 8 bases from J, with 17 bases in between. This CDR3 is CASSLGLGARPEKLFF. The CDR3 DNA is TGCGCCAGCAGCTTGGGGTTAGGCGCGCGACCGGAAAAACTGTTTTTT.

CDR3 loop: CASSPTGEQNTEAFF. CDR3 nucleotides: TGTGCCAGCAGCCCCACGGGGGAGCAGAACACTGAAGCTTTCTTT. This chain connects TRBV2 to TRBJ1-1, with D perhaps matching TRBD1 (5 bases). Trimming left V 6 bases short and J 1 base short, with 15 bases between. The CDR3 contains 15 residues. Germline-derived CDR1 and CDR2 are SNHLY and FYNNEI.

V is TRBV7-2 and J is TRBJ2-3; D could derive from TRBD1 or TRBD2 (5 bases each). The CDR3 loop spans 13 amino acids. Per the germline V gene, CDR1 is SGHTA and CDR2 is FQGNSA. The V and J ends lost 5 bases and 6 bases respectively, with 12 bases between them. The CDR3 nucleotides are TGTGCCAGCAGCCGACTTCGGGACGATACGCAGTATTTT. Its protein product is CASSRLRDDTQYF.

The V call is TRBV10-3, the J call TRBJ1-1, with D uncertain. Trimming cost V 2 bases and J 8 bases, with 9 bases left between them. This CDR3 comprises 12 residues. CDR1 ENHRY and CDR2 SYGVKD come from the germline V gene. The chain's CDR3 is CAISEAGEEAFF. In nucleotides, the CDR3 is TGTGCCATCAGTGAGGCCGGGGAGGAAGCTTTCTTT.

The J gene is TRBJ2-3, the V gene TRBV5-4; 7 nucleotides match TRBD1. The J segment lost 3 bases and the V segment lost 4 bases, leaving 14 bases of the junction unmatched. The CDR3 contains 17 residues. Per germline, CDR1 SGHNT and CDR2 YYREEE (reference sequence). Written as DNA, the CDR3 is TGTGCCAGCAGCCGTTCTTTTGGACAGGACCTAACAGATACGCAGTATTTT. It is translated as CASSRSFGQDLTDTQYF.

This sequence joins TRBV28 and TRBJ2-5; D is possibly TRBD2 (5 bases). The CDR3 extends over 13 amino acids. Trimming shortened V by 7 bases and J by 2 bases, and 11 bases separated the two germline ends. Germline CDR1 is MDHEN and CDR2 is SYDVKM. The CDR3 is CASNLAGQETQYF. CDR3 sequence (DNA): TGTGCCAGCAACCTTGCGGGTCAAGAGACCCAGTACTTC. Drawing the rest from reference TRBV28 and TRBJ2-5, the complete variable domain is DVKVTQSSRYLVKRTGEKVFLECVQDMDHENMFWYRQDPGLGLRLIYFSYDVKMKEKGDIPEGYSVSREKKERFSLILESASTNQTSMYLCASNLAGQETQYFGPGTRLLVL.

This clonotype came up a few times. This chain uses TRBV7-9 with TRBJ2-5, with 11 bases identical to TRBD2. After removal of 0 bases from V and 4 bases from J, the junction contained 13 bases not matched to a gene. Germline V gene sequence: CDR1 SEHNR, CDR2 FQNEAQ (reference sequence). The CDR3 loop spans 19 amino acids. CDR3 amino acids: CASSLAGSGGARWGETQYF. The CDR3 nucleotides read TGTGCCAGCAGCTTAGCAGGTAGCGGGGGGGCCCGTTGGGGAGAGACCCAGTACTTC.

In this sample, this clonotype turned up many times. This chain joins TRBV6-4 and TRBJ2-3; 10 bases map to TRBD1. CDR1 is MRHNA and CDR2 is SNTAGT in the germline V gene. The CDR3 contains 15 residues. The V segment lost 2 bases and the J segment 1 base; nucleotides outside the gene matches: 0. The chain's CDR3 is CASSDGTGGTDTQYF. The CDR3 DNA reads as TGTGCCAGCAGTGACGGGACAGGGGGCACAGATACGCAGTATTTT.

The chain combines TRBV7-2 with TRBJ2-2; possibly TRBD1 or TRBD2 for D (5 bases each). V was shortened by 3 bases and J by 5 bases, with 10 bases between the two germline ends. Germline CDR1 reads SGHTA; CDR2 reads FQGNSA. The CDR3 contains 14 residues. CDR3 protein: CASSFTGGTGELFF. DNA of the CDR3: TGTGCCAGCAGCTTTACTGGGGGTACCGGGGAGCTGTTTTTT.

This clonotype was observed a few times. The rearrangement joins TRBV9 to TRBJ2-3; D not certain. V was pared by 0 bases and J by 2 bases, with 10 bases between. CDR1 is SGDLS, CDR2 YYNGEE, per germline. The CDR3 runs 15 residues. CDR3 region: CASSVGGTATDTQYF. CDR3 bases: TGTGCCAGCAGCGTAGGTGGTACAGCCACAGATACGCAGTATTTT.

This clonotype was seen at least ten times. The chain uses TRBV12-3 or TRBV12-4 and TRBJ2-5; D may be TRBD1 (5 bases). The CDR3 is 13 amino acids. V shed 3 bases and J shed 7 bases, with 12 bases lying between them. CDR3 amino acids: CASSLGLKGTQYF. The CDR3 DNA follows: TGTGCCAGCAGTTTGGGGCTGAAGGGGACCCAGTACTTC.

This clonotype was seen a handful of times. The chain joins TRBV29-1 to TRBJ2-3; perhaps TRBD2 as D (5 bases). This CDR3 spans 13 amino acids. The germline V gene has CDR1 SQVTM and CDR2 ANQGSEA. Trimming shortened V by 7 bases and J by 3 bases, and 14 bases separated the two germline ends. The CDR3 DNA reads as TGCAGCGACGGGGTCATGTTGACAGATACGCAGTATTTT. This gives the protein CSDGVMLTDTQYF.

V is TRBV4-2 and J is TRBJ2-7; a possible D gene is TRBD2 (5 bases). Trimming took 4 bases from V and 0 from J, leaving 16 bases between them. Per the germline V gene, CDR1 is LGHNA and CDR2 is YNFKEQ. The CDR3 totals 16 residues. The CDR3 region has the DNA TGTGCCAGCAGCCCAAGCTCGGACTGGAGCTCCTACGAGCAGTACTTC. As protein: CASSPSSDWSSYEQYF.

The chain carries TRBV10-3 and TRBJ2-3, with D uncertain. There are 17 residues in the CDR3. Germline-derived CDR1 and CDR2 are ENHRY and SYGVKD. V was pared by 0 bases and J by 2 bases, with 15 bases between. The DNA of the CDR3 is TGTGCCATCAGTGAGTCGATGCTTTACAGACACACAGATACGCAGTATTTT. Translating gives CAISESMLYRHTDTQYF.

The chain employs TRBV2 and TRBJ1-1; D remains unclear. Per the germline V gene, CDR1 is SNHLY and CDR2 is FYNNEI. The CDR3 sequence is 15 residues long. Trimming left V 10 bases short and J 1 base short, with 19 bases between. This chain's CDR3 is CATTRTRGENTEAFF. In nucleotides, the CDR3 is TGTGCCACTACCAGAACACGGGGAGAGAACACTGAAGCTTTCTTT.

This clonotype was observed a few times. The chain employs TRBV20-1 and TRBJ2-5; D perhaps matches TRBD1 (7 bases). The CDR3 covers 15 residues. V lost 1 base and J lost 5, with 17 bases in between. Germline V lookup: CDR1 DFQATT, CDR2 SNEGSKA (reference sequence). CDR3 amino acids: CSARAAGGGGETQYF. The DNA for the CDR3 is TGCAGTGCTAGAGCGGCCGGAGGGGGCGGGGAGACCCAGTACTTC.

In its sample, this clonotype was seen a few times. This sequence joins TRBV30 and TRBJ2-3, with D hard to call. CDR1 GTSNPN and CDR2 SVGIG come from the germline V gene (reference sequence). There are 13 residues in the CDR3. V was trimmed by 5 bases and J by 2 bases, leaving 11 bases between them. CDR3 residues: CAWGPDPTDTQYF. The CDR3 nucleotides are TGTGCCTGGGGGCCCGATCCCACAGATACGCAGTATTTT.

This clonotype was recorded many times. This chain links TRBV18 with TRBJ2-7, with TRBD2 as a possible D gene (6 bases). The germline CDR1 and CDR2 sequences are KGHSH and LQKENI. V was shortened by 3 bases and J by 0 bases, with 15 bases between the two germline ends. The CDR3 is 16 residues long. The CDR3, as DNA: TGTGCCAGCTCACCCGGACTCGGGAGTAGCTCCTACGAGCAGTACGTC. Protein product: CASSPGLGSSSYEQYV.